The 8 T cell receptor beta chains below come from one sample, sequenced in a study of T-cell memory formation after mild COVID-19. Via MiXCR, TCRdb re-called the 5' RACE reads, giving one row per CDR3 protein. The sample includes about 62,000 distinct CDR3 sequences, about a tenth of them seen just once. The specimen sequenced was PBMCs or a T cell subset sorted from them (not recorded which). The source of these receptors is a man aged 18 to 30 who had mild COVID-19 (a few samples of this study predate the infection). Cell type and time point are not known.

This chain uses TRBV20-1 with TRBJ2-6; perhaps TRBD1 as D (6 bases). This CDR3 contains 16 residues. Germline CDR1 reads DFQATT; CDR2 reads SNEGSKA (reference sequence). V was pared by 6 bases and J by 0 bases, with 15 bases between. The CDR3 DNA follows: TGCAGTGCCGACAGGCTCCACTCCTCTGGGGCCAACGTCCTGACTTTC. This sequence encodes CSADRLHSSGANVLTF.

This clonotype has a handful of counts. The chain joins TRBV7-3 to TRBJ2-1; 8 nucleotides line up with TRBD2. The germline V gene encodes CDR1 SGHTA and CDR2 FQGTGA. The junction had 5 bases not matched to a gene; V was cut back by 6 bases and J by 1 base. CDR3 length equals 15 residues. The CDR3 bases are TGTGCCAGCAGGGCATCGGGGGGGTCCTACAATGAGCAGTTCTTC. It yields the protein CASRASGGSYNEQFF. Using reference TRBV7-3 and TRBJ2-1 for the parts outside the CDR3, the full variable domain is GAGVSQTPSNKVTEKGKYVELRCDPISGHTALYWYRQSLGQGPEFLIYFQGTGAADDSGLPNDRFFAVRPEGSVSTLKIQRTERGDSAVYLCASRASGGSYNEQFFGPGTRLTVL.

The chain combines TRBV7-2 with TRBJ2-3; 15 bases line up with TRBD2. Germline V CDR1 and CDR2: SGHTA, FQGNSA. With 5 bases clipped from V and 6 bases from J, the junction kept 6 bases outside the gene matches. The CDR3 is 16 amino acids. CDR3 coding DNA: TGTGCCAGCAGCCCCGGACTAGCGGGGGGGAAGGATACGCAGTATTTT. Translation gives CASSPGLAGGKDTQYF. The complete variable domain, with remaining parts taken from reference TRBV7-2 and TRBJ2-3, reads GAGVSQSPSNKVTEKGKDVELRCDPISGHTALYWYRQSLGQGLEFLIYFQGNSAPDKSGLPSDRFSAERTGGSVSTLTIQRTQQEDSAVYLCASSPGLAGGKDTQYFGPGTRLTVL.

There are a few counts of this clonotype. This chain links TRBV12-3 or TRBV12-4 with TRBJ2-3; tentative D call: TRBD1 (6 bases). Trimming stripped 5 bases from V and 4 bases from J, with 19 bases between. This CDR3 contains 16 residues. CDR3: CASSDGGGRQADTQYF. The CDR3 DNA reads as TGTGCCAGCAGTGATGGGGGCGGCCGTCAAGCAGATACGCAGTATTTT.

This clonotype came up a few times. The rearrangement uses TRBV7-2 and TRBJ1-1, with D possibly matching TRBD1 (5 bases). The CDR3 consists of 13 residues. CDR1 and CDR2 (germline): SGHTA, FQGNSA. V was cut by 3 bases and J by 3 bases, with 8 bases left in between. CDR3 protein: CASSFGGDTEAFF. The CDR3 nucleotides are TGTGCCAGCAGCTTCGGGGGAGACACTGAAGCTTTCTTT.

V is TRBV5-1 and J is TRBJ2-3; a possible D gene is TRBD1 (6 bases). Germline values: CDR1 SGHRS, CDR2 YFSETQ. The ends were cut back, 4 bases at V and 3 bases at J, with 15 bases in the middle. CDR3 length equals 15 residues. This CDR3 reads CASSRTPDSTDTQYF. CDR3 nucleotide sequence: TGCGCCAGCAGCCGGACTCCGGACAGTACAGATACGCAGTATTTT.

In this sample, this clonotype turned up many times. The V call is TRBV5-1, the J call TRBJ2-3; D gene ambiguous. Germline CDR1 and CDR2: SGHRS and YFSETQ. V was cut by 4 bases and J by 2 bases, with 8 bases left in between. This CDR3 has 13 amino acids. The DNA for the CDR3 is TGCGCCAGCAGCGAACCCACCACAGATACGCAGTATTTT. Amino acids: CASSEPTTDTQYF. Based on the CDR3 plus reference TRBV5-1 and TRBJ2-3, the full variable domain is KAGVTQTPRYLIKTRGQQVTLSCSPISGHRSVSWYQQTPGQGLQFLFEYFSETQRNKGNFPGRFSGRQFSNSRSEMNVSTLELGDSALYLCASSEPTTDTQYFGPGTRLTVL.

The table lists this clonotype with a few counts. For the CDR3, the DNA is TGTGCCAGCAGTTTAGAAGCAGGCCGCGGGTATGGCTACACCTTC. Encoded protein: CASSLEAGRGYGYTF. This chain connects TRBV12-3 or TRBV12-4 to TRBJ1-2; D is ambiguous. The CDR3 is made up of 15 amino acids. V lost 1 base, J lost 5 bases, and 14 bases lay in between.